The 26 T cell receptor beta chains below come from one sample, sequenced in a study of blood T cell repertoires in COVID-19. Assay: immunoSEQ multiplex PCR; the TCRdb copy retains only in-frame clones and omits some. The sample has about 98,000 clones; about 85% are singletons. The sample taken for sequencing was peripheral blood. Receptors were obtained from a man aged 45 to 65 with active COVID-19.

The chain links TRBV5-6 to TRBJ1-4, with D possibly TRBD1 on 5 matching bases. The CDR3 has 19 residues. V lost 4 bases, J lost 4 bases, and 26 bases lay in between. Germline loops: CDR1 SGHDT, CDR2 YYEEEE. CDR3 in DNA: TGTGCCAGCAGCCTTCGACAGCTCCTAACTCCCACCGGTAATGAAAAACTGTTTTTT. This sequence encodes CASSLRQLLTPTGNEKLFF.

The CDR3 here is CASSLGNGRVSKETEAFF. In nucleotides, the CDR3 is TGCGCCAGCAGCTTGGGAAATGGCAGGGTCAGTAAGGAGACTGAAGCTTTCTTT. This chain links TRBV5-1 with TRBJ1-1, with TRBD1 as a possible D gene (5 bases). Germline-derived CDR1 and CDR2 are SGHRS and YFSETQ. This CDR3 comprises 18 residues. Trimming took off 0 bases at V and 5 bases at J, with 23 bases between the two ends.

The chain carries TRBV4-1 and TRBJ1-3, with TRBD1 matching 8 bases. Germline V gene lookup returns CDR1 MGHRA and CDR2 YSYEKL. This CDR3 has 17 amino acids. V dropped 0 bases and J dropped 0; count of bases not matched to a gene: 4. In DNA form, the CDR3 reads TGCGCCAGCAGCCAAGAGTGGACAGGGACCTCTGGAAACACCATATATTTT. As protein: CASSQEWTGTSGNTIYF.

This rearrangement joins TRBV5-6 to TRBJ1-2; possibly TRBD1 for D (5 bases). Germline V CDR1 and CDR2: SGHDT, YYEEEE. There are 13 residues in the CDR3. V lost 5 bases, J lost 5 bases, and 13 bases lay in between. The CDR3 region is CASRPGGSYGYTF. The DNA of the CDR3 is TGTGCCAGCAGGCCCGGGGGGTCTTATGGCTACACCTTC.

The V and J genes are TRBV2 and TRBJ2-3, with 10 bases aligning to TRBD2. J was trimmed by 5 bases and V by 1 base; bases with no gene match: 6. Germline lookup yields CDR1 SNHLY and CDR2 FYNNEI. There are 16 residues in the CDR3. CDR3 sequence (DNA): TGTGCCAGCAGTGAAGGGCTAGCGGGGGCCGGAGATACGCAGTATTTT. Translating it yields CASSEGLAGAGDTQYF.

In this sample, this clone turned up once. The rearrangement uses TRBV25-1 and TRBJ1-2, with TRBD1 matching 7 bases. This CDR3 has 14 residues. The V gene end was trimmed by 2 bases and the J gene end by 1 base; junction bases not matched to a gene: 1. The V gene's germline CDR1 is MGHDK and CDR2 SYGVNS. CDR3 sequence: CASSEGQDNYGYTF. CDR3 DNA sequence: TGTGCCAGCAGTGAAGGACAGGATAACTATGGCTACACCTTC.

With regard to this clone: Other DNA sequences in the same sample also yield this CDR3. This sequence joins TRBV3-1 (or the pseudogene TRBV3-2) and TRBJ2-2; D remains unclear. The CDR3 covers 15 residues. V was clipped by 4 bases and J by 1 base, with 10 bases between them. CDR1 is LGHDT, CDR2 YNNKEL, per germline (reference sequence). The chain's CDR3 is CASSRQGGNTGELFF. The CDR3 nucleotides are TGTGCCAGCAGCCGCCAAGGCGGGAACACCGGGGAGCTGTTTTTT.

This chain links TRBV7-7 with TRBJ2-2; TRBD1 agrees at 7 bases. V lost 6 bases to trimming and J lost 2 bases; unmatched junction nucleotides: 6. CDR3 length equals 15 residues. The germline V gene encodes CDR1 SSHAT and CDR2 FNYEAQ (reference sequence). CDR3 nucleotides: TGTGCCAGCAGAACCGGGACAGATAACACCGGGGAGCTGTTTTTT. Its protein is CASRTGTDNTGELFF.

The gene calls are TRBV12-3 or TRBV12-4 and TRBJ1-2; possibly TRBD1 for D (6 bases). Trimming left V 3 bases short and J 5 bases short, with 10 bases between. This CDR3 contains 13 residues. Here the CDR3 DNA reads TGTGCCAGCAGTTTCGCAGGGGATTATGGCTACACCTTC. This translates into CASSFAGDYGYTF.

This chain uses TRBV10-3 with TRBJ2-2; 7 nucleotides line up with TRBD1. The CDR3 runs to 16 residues. Germline trimming cut 8 bases from V and 5 bases from J; bases unmatched to any gene: 14. Germline CDR1 ENHRY, CDR2 SYGVKD. CDR3 sequence: CAIRWTGSVSTGELFF. CDR3 sequence (DNA): TGTGCCATCCGCTGGACAGGCTCCGTCTCAACCGGGGAGCTGTTTTTT.

This chain uses TRBV9 with TRBJ2-5, with a possible D match to TRBD1 (5 bases). V lost 4 bases to trimming and J lost 2 bases, with 12 bases between them. Germline loops: CDR1 SGDLS, CDR2 YYNGEE. This CDR3 comprises 14 residues. The CDR3 nucleotides are TGTGCCAGCAGCCAGGCAGGGTCACAAGAGACCCAGTACTTC. It specifies CASSQAGSQETQYF.

V and J are TRBV12-3 or TRBV12-4 and TRBJ2-5, with D maybe TRBD1 (6 bases). CDR3 length equals 13 residues. V was trimmed by 6 bases and J by 2 bases, leaving 10 bases between them. CDR3 loop: CASSRQAQETQYF. The CDR3 bases are TGTGCCAGCAGCCGACAGGCTCAAGAGACCCAGTACTTC.

The chain carries TRBV6-6 and TRBJ2-4; 7 bases map to TRBD1. The trim removed 5 bases at V and 8 bases at J, leaving 24 bases unmatched. The CDR3 is made up of 19 amino acids. Per germline, CDR1 MNHNY and CDR2 SVGAGI (reference sequence). As DNA, the CDR3 is TGTGCCAGCAGTCCATACACTAACAGGGGTCCGGGTCGTGTAGACATTCAGTACTTC. It specifies CASSPYTNRGPGRVDIQYF.

V usage is TRBV10-3 and J usage is TRBJ1-2; perhaps TRBD1 as D (5 bases). Germline CDR1 is ENHRY and CDR2 is SYGVKD. This CDR3 is built from 14 residues. Trimming removed 2 bases at V and 9 bases at J, with 16 bases between. In DNA, the CDR3 is TGTGCCATCAGTGAGACAGACAGTCGGAGAAGCTACACCTTC. Its translation: CAISETDSRRSYTF.

The rearrangement joins TRBV9 to TRBJ1-1; no clear D. CDR1 is SGDLS and CDR2 is YYNGEE in the germline V gene. CDR3 size: 13 residues. Trimming took 9 bases from V and 0 from J, leaving 12 bases between them. In DNA, the CDR3 is TGTGCCAAGGCCCGGGGTTTGAACACTGAAGCTTTCTTT. Its protein product is CAKARGLNTEAFF.

The chain employs TRBV19 and TRBJ2-2; D might be TRBD2 (7 bases). The CDR3 has 13 residues. Germline CDR1 reads LNHDA; CDR2 reads SQIVND (reference sequence). Trimming removed 9 bases at V and 6 bases at J, with 14 bases between. CDR3 DNA sequence: TGTGCCAGCCGGGACGGGGGGCCCGGGGAGCTGTTTTTT. This encodes CASRDGGPGELFF.

The chain carries TRBV5-8 and TRBJ2-2; D might be TRBD2 (6 bases). The germline V gene has CDR1 SGHTS and CDR2 YDEGEE. The length of the CDR3 is 16 residues. With 8 bases removed from V and 0 bases from J, the gap between germline ends came to 17 bases. The CDR3 region is CASPPVAETNTGELFF. The CDR3 DNA sequence: TGTGCCAGTCCCCCTGTAGCGGAAACGAACACCGGGGAGCTGTTTTTT. Combining the CDR3 with reference TRBV5-8 and TRBJ2-2 gives the whole variable domain EAGVTQSPTHLIKTRGQQATLRCSPISGHTSVYWYQQALGLGLQFLLWYDEGEERNRGNFPPRFSGRQFPNYSSELNVNALELEDSALYLCASPPVAETNTGELFFGEGSRLTVL.

The chain is built from TRBV25-1 and TRBJ1-5; 7 bases map to TRBD1. Per germline, CDR1 MGHDK and CDR2 SYGVNS. The CDR3 is 13 residues long. The V and J ends lost 5 bases and 5 bases, in that order; junction bases with no gene match: 3. This chain's CDR3 is CASSSTGDQPQHF. CDR3 DNA: TGTGCCAGCAGTTCCACAGGGGATCAGCCCCAGCATTTT.

V gene TRBV6-5 combines with J gene TRBJ2-3; 7 bases fit TRBD1. V was pared by 5 bases and J by 8 bases, with 4 bases of the junction left unmatched. Germline V gene data show CDR1 as MNHEY and CDR2 as SVGAGI. The CDR3 sequence is 12 residues long. CDR3: CASSRDSGTQYF. CDR3 sequence (DNA): TGTGCCAGCAGTCGGGACAGCGGTACGCAGTATTTT.

The chain recombines TRBV5-1 with TRBJ1-6; 8 bases agree with TRBD1. V lost 4 bases, J lost 8 bases, and 8 bases stayed unmatched. The CDR3 spans 15 residues. CDR1 is SGHRS and CDR2 is YFSETQ in the germline V gene. This chain's CDR3 is CASSLRTGYDSPLHF. The CDR3 DNA follows: TGCGCCAGCAGCCTTAGGACAGGGTACGATTCACCCCTCCACTTT.

This clone was seen once. The V gene is TRBV7-9, the J gene TRBJ2-2; the D gene is possibly TRBD1 (5 bases). The CDR3 spans 13 residues. Per the germline V gene, CDR1 is SEHNR and CDR2 is FQNEAQ (reference sequence). Between the trimmed V and J ends, which lost 5 bases and 5 bases, there was a span of 9 bases. CDR3 coding DNA: TGTGCCAGCAGCGAACGGACAACCGGGGAGCTGTTTTTT. It specifies CASSERTTGELFF.

This clone was recorded a few times. In DNA form, the CDR3 reads TGTGCCAGCAGCCGGACAGGGGCGGATGGCTACACCTTC. It translates to CASSRTGADGYTF. The chain has TRBV4-2 and TRBJ1-2, with 9 bases identical to TRBD1. J gave up 6 bases and V 4 bases, and 3 bases lay outside the gene matches. Germline V lookup: CDR1 LGHNA, CDR2 YNFKEQ. The CDR3 spans 13 residues.

The chain joins TRBV29-1 to TRBJ2-3; 7 bases map to TRBD2. CDR1 is SQVTM and CDR2 is ANQGSEA in the germline V gene. The trim removed 6 bases at V and 2 bases at J, leaving 5 bases unmatched. This CDR3 has 13 amino acids. CDR3 region: CSVGLLYTDTQYF. CDR3 sequence (DNA): TGCAGCGTGGGACTATTATACACAGATACGCAGTATTTT.

The chain employs TRBV18 and TRBJ2-3, with TRBD2 matching 8 bases. V was pared by 1 base and J by 4 bases, with 7 bases of the junction left unmatched. Looked up from germline, CDR1 is KGHSH and CDR2 is LQKENI. The CDR3 is 16 residues long. CDR3 sequence: CASSPRTRGGSDTQYF. The CDR3 DNA reads as TGTGCCAGCTCACCACGGACACGGGGGGGCTCAGATACGCAGTATTTT.

CDR3 coding DNA: TGTGCCAGCAGCTTAGGAGGTCCCTACGAGCAGTACTTC. Translating it yields CASSLGGPYEQYF. V gene TRBV11-2 combines with J gene TRBJ2-7; the D is unclear. V lost 1 base, J lost 2 bases, and 6 bases lay in between. CDR3 size: 13 residues. The V gene's germline CDR1 is SGHAT and CDR2 FQNNGV.

The rearrangement joins TRBV11-2 to TRBJ2-5; TRBD1 aligns across 7 bases. CDR1 SGHAT and CDR2 FQNNGV come from the germline V gene. The CDR3 is made up of 14 amino acids. V shed 6 bases, J shed 3 bases, and the junction held 7 bases outside the gene matches. DNA of the CDR3: TGTGCCAGCAGACGGCCGGGACAGAAAGAGACCCAGTACTTC. This encodes CASRRPGQKETQYF.